Presented here are 27 T cell receptor beta chains from one specimen sequenced in a study of a mutant IDH1 vaccine in newly diagnosed glioma. These TCRs' antigens remain unknown. Time point here: week 47, end of study. The vaccine gave 300 ug of a 20-mer mutant IDH1 peptide subcutaneously per dose. Using immunoSEQ multiplex PCR, the repertoire was profiled, and TCRdb retains in-frame clones only, with some absent. The sample lists about 56,000 clones, roughly four fifths occurring once. The sequences come from PBMCs, collected from a glioma patient whose treatment included an IDH1 peptide vaccine. These receptors were collected from a woman in her forties or fifties with glioma.

V usage is TRBV6-1 and J usage is TRBJ2-7; D call uncertain. CDR1 and CDR2 (germline): MNHNS, SASEGT. Trimming removed 3 bases from V and 0 bases from J, with 6 bases in between. The CDR3 spans 13 residues. CDR3 sequence (DNA): TGTGCCAGCAGTGATGACCCCTCCTACGAGCAGTACTTC. Its protein is CASSDDPSYEQYF.

V gene TRBV5-4 combines with J gene TRBJ2-7, with 10 nucleotides matching TRBD1. This CDR3 contains 16 residues. Unmatched junction bases numbered 8, after V lost 3 bases and J lost 2 bases. Germline-derived CDR1 and CDR2 are SGHNT and YYREEE (reference sequence). CDR3 in DNA: TGTGCCAGCAGCTCGCCGGTCGGACAGGGGGCCTACGAGCAGTACTTC. Translating gives CASSSPVGQGAYEQYF.

This sequence joins TRBV7-2 and TRBJ1-2, with D tentatively TRBD1 (6 bases). Trimming pared 1 base from V and 7 bases from J, leaving 13 bases between. The CDR3 contains 14 residues. Germline CDR1 reads SGHTA; CDR2 reads FQGNSA. CDR3 amino acids: CASSLDAGASGYTF. The CDR3 DNA follows: TGTGCCAGCAGCTTAGATGCGGGGGCAAGTGGCTACACCTTC.

This sequence joins TRBV2 and TRBJ1-1; D may be TRBD1 (5 bases). V lost 6 bases, J lost 6 bases, and 20 bases lay in between. CDR1 SNHLY and CDR2 FYNNEI come from the germline V gene. CDR3 length: 15 residues. CDR3 sequence: CASSGPVVGRAEAFF. The CDR3 DNA follows: TGTGCCAGCAGCGGCCCCGTTGTGGGGCGCGCTGAAGCTTTCTTT. Together with reference TRBV2 and TRBJ1-1, the CDR3 gives the full variable domain: EPEVTQTPSHQVTQMGQEVILRCVPISNHLYFYWYRQILGQKVEFLVSFYNNEISEKSEIFDDQFSVERPDGSNFTLKIRSTKLEDSAMYFCASSGPVVGRAEAFFGQGTRLTVV.

The chain couples TRBV27 to TRBJ1-6; D ambiguous. V dropped 2 bases and J dropped 7 bases, with 6 bases sitting between them. The CDR3 sequence is 13 residues long. CDR1 MNHEY and CDR2 SMNVEV come from the germline V gene (reference sequence). DNA for the CDR3: TGTGCCAGCAGTTTAGGGGAAAATTCACCCCTCCACTTT. Translating it yields CASSLGENSPLHF.

The chain links TRBV27 to TRBJ1-1, with 9 bases lining up with TRBD1. CDR3 length equals 13 residues. V lost 5 bases and J lost 5; bases outside the gene matches: 3. Looked up from germline, CDR1 is MNHEY and CDR2 is SMNVEV (reference sequence). The CDR3: CASSIGQGTEAFF. Written as DNA, the CDR3 is TGTGCCAGCAGTATAGGACAGGGGACTGAAGCTTTCTTT.

The chain recombines TRBV10-3 with TRBJ1-1; D gene uncertain. CDR3 size: 12 residues. Trimming left V 3 bases short and J 6 bases short, with 8 bases between. The V gene's germline CDR1 is ENHRY and CDR2 SYGVKD. CDR3 region: CAISDQIPEAFF. The CDR3 nucleotides read TGTGCCATCAGTGACCAGATCCCTGAAGCTTTCTTT.

The rearrangement joins TRBV10-3 to TRBJ1-5; the D is unclear. Germline V lookup: CDR1 ENHRY, CDR2 SYGVKD. Trimming shortened V by 4 bases and J by 1 base, and 11 bases separated the two germline ends. The CDR3 contains 15 residues. This chain's CDR3 is CAISGGFGSNQPQHF. The CDR3 coding sequence is TGTGCCATCAGTGGAGGGTTCGGGAGCAATCAGCCCCAGCATTTT.

The chain is built from TRBV6-5 and TRBJ1-1; the D gene is possibly TRBD1 (5 bases). Germline CDR1 and CDR2: MNHEY and SVGAGI. The CDR3 length is 14 residues. V lost 6 bases to trimming and J lost 4 bases, with 15 bases between them. CDR3 nucleotides: TGTGCCAGCAGGGTGGGGGTGAGGGGCACTGAAGCTTTCTTT. It yields the protein CASRVGVRGTEAFF.

CDR3 bases: TGTGCCAGCAGTCCCGGGACTGAGAGCTCCTACGAGCAGTACTTC. Its protein product is CASSPGTESSYEQYF. The chain couples TRBV6-5 to TRBJ2-7; TRBD2 might be the D (6 bases). The V end lost 5 bases, the J end lost 0 bases, and 14 bases lay between the germline ends. The CDR3 length is 15 residues. Germline V gives CDR1 MNHEY, CDR2 SVGAGI.

CDR3 amino acids: CASSGEGLVGTGELFF. The CDR3 DNA is TGCGCCAGCAGCGGAGAAGGACTAGTTGGGACCGGGGAGCTGTTTTTT. V is TRBV4-1 and J is TRBJ2-2, with 7 bases fitting TRBD2. The V segment lost 5 bases and the J segment 5 bases; nucleotides outside the gene matches: 11. This CDR3 is built from 16 residues. Germline values: CDR1 MGHRA, CDR2 YSYEKL.

V is TRBV6-6 and J is TRBJ1-2; D not certain. This CDR3 has 11 amino acids. V was trimmed by 0 bases and J by 8 bases, leaving 4 bases between them. Germline V CDR1 and CDR2: MNHNY, SVGAGI (reference sequence). The CDR3 coding sequence is TGTGCCAGCAGTTACTCGTGGGGCTACACCTTC. Translating it yields CASSYSWGYTF.

This clone is a singleton in its sample. The V and J genes are TRBV6-1 and TRBJ2-7; TRBD1 matches 7 bases. The V and J ends lost 2 bases and 8 bases, in that order; junction bases with no gene match: 18. In germline, CDR1 is MNHNS, CDR2 SASEGT. The CDR3 contains 17 residues. The CDR3 coding sequence is TGTGCCAGCAGTGAATCGAGAGGGGGCGGCACTCGGGTCAAGCAGTACTTC. Translated: CASSESRGGGTRVKQYF.

Points on this clone: Different DNA sequences within this sample yield the same CDR3. The CDR3 region is CASSAGDSSGNTIYF. As DNA, the CDR3 is TGTGCCAGCAGCGCCGGGGACTCCTCTGGAAACACCATATATTTT. This chain joins TRBV9 and TRBJ1-3; D perhaps matches TRBD1 (5 bases). In germline, CDR1 is SGDLS, CDR2 YYNGEE. This CDR3 is built from 15 residues. V was pared by 3 bases and J by 0 bases, with 10 bases between. Together with reference TRBV9 and TRBJ1-3, the CDR3 gives the full variable domain: DSGVTQTPKHLITATGQRVTLRCSPRSGDLSVYWYQQSLDQGLQFLIQYYNGEERAKGNILERFSAQQFPDLHSELNLSSLELGDSALYFCASSAGDSSGNTIYFGEGSWLTVV.

The gene calls are TRBV29-1 and TRBJ1-4; no clear D gene. Trimming took off 7 bases at V and 0 bases at J, with 6 bases between the two ends. CDR1 SQVTM and CDR2 ANQGSEA come from the germline V gene. This CDR3 has 12 amino acids. CDR3 amino acids: CSAGSTNEKLFF. CDR3 bases: TGCAGCGCTGGCTCAACTAATGAAAAACTGTTTTTT.

The V call is TRBV10-1, the J call TRBJ2-3; a possible D gene is TRBD2 (6 bases). Germline CDR1 is WNHNN and CDR2 is SYGVQD (reference sequence). The V end lost 0 bases, the J end lost 5 bases, and 18 bases lay between the germline ends. The CDR3 runs 17 residues. Written as DNA, the CDR3 is TGCGCCAGCAGTGAGTCGAGACTGGGACTGCGGGGAGATACGCAGTATTTT. Protein: CASSESRLGLRGDTQYF.

This clone was found a few times. The chain has TRBV7-9 and TRBJ1-2; D unclear. The germline V gene has CDR1 SEHNR and CDR2 FQNEAQ (reference sequence). Trimming left V 5 bases short and J 5 bases short, with 21 bases between. The CDR3 is made up of 16 amino acids. The CDR3: CASSLRTHPGGYGYTF. CDR3 nucleotides: TGTGCCAGCAGCCTACGGACCCACCCGGGAGGGTATGGCTACACCTTC.

The rearrangement links TRBV9 to TRBJ1-3; D is undetermined. This CDR3 has 15 amino acids. The V gene lost 0 bases and the J gene lost 0 bases, with 7 bases spanning the gap. Per the germline V gene, CDR1 is SGDLS and CDR2 is YYNGEE. CDR3: CASSVAGLSGNTIYF. In nucleotides, the CDR3 is TGTGCCAGCAGCGTAGCCGGGCTCTCTGGAAACACCATATATTTT.

In regard to this clone: The same CDR3 arises from other DNA sequences in this sample as well. This chain joins TRBV9 and TRBJ2-7, with 8 bases aligning to TRBD1. The CDR3 totals 15 residues. Germline V CDR1 and CDR2: SGDLS, YYNGEE. J was trimmed by 4 bases and V by 0 bases; bases with no gene match: 6. The CDR3 spells CASSVGGTGVYEQYF. In DNA form, the CDR3 reads TGTGCCAGCAGCGTAGGAGGGACAGGAGTGTACGAGCAGTACTTC. The whole variable domain, filled in from reference TRBV9 and TRBJ2-7, reads DSGVTQTPKHLITATGQRVTLRCSPRSGDLSVYWYQQSLDQGLQFLIQYYNGEERAKGNILERFSAQQFPDLHSELNLSSLELGDSALYFCASSVGGTGVYEQYFGPGTRLTVT.

The CDR3 reads CASKGQSYNEQFF. The CDR3 DNA follows: TGTGCCAGCAAGGGCCAGTCCTACAATGAGCAGTTCTTC. The chain combines TRBV6-1 with TRBJ2-1, with D unresolved. This CDR3 region has 13 residues. CDR1 is MNHNS and CDR2 is SASEGT in the germline V gene. V was shortened by 7 bases and J by 1 base, with 8 bases between the two germline ends.

CDR3 coding DNA: TGTGCCAGCGGAAAAGGGGAGCAGCCCCAGCATTTT. Protein product: CASGKGEQPQHF. The chain has TRBV6-1 and TRBJ1-5; D may be TRBD1 (5 bases). Germline loops: CDR1 MNHNS, CDR2 SASEGT. This CDR3 region has 12 residues. V lost 8 bases and J 7 bases, leaving 12 bases between the germline ends.

V is TRBV7-2 and J is TRBJ2-7; tentatively, D is TRBD1 (5 bases). CDR1 and CDR2 (germline): SGHTA, FQGNSA. The CDR3 totals 14 residues. V lost 6 bases, J lost 3 bases, and 15 bases lay in between. In DNA, the CDR3 is TGTGCCAGCAGTCGACAGAGCCAGAACTACGAGCAGTACTTC. Protein: CASSRQSQNYEQYF. Complete variable domain (other parts from reference TRBV7-2 and TRBJ2-7): GAGVSQSPSNKVTEKGKDVELRCDPISGHTALYWYRQSLGQGLEFLIYFQGNSAPDKSGLPSDRFSAERTGGSVSTLTIQRTQQEDSAVYLCASSRQSQNYEQYFGPGTRLTVT.

The genes are TRBV5-6 and TRBJ2-2; TRBD1 agrees at 7 bases. CDR1 is SGHDT and CDR2 is YYEEEE in the germline V gene. CDR3 length: 16 amino acids. V gave up 3 bases and J gave up 4 bases; unmatched junction bases: 9. DNA for the CDR3: TGTGCCAGCAGCTACGACAGGGTCATCGGCACCGGGGAGCTGTTTTTT. This codes for CASSYDRVIGTGELFF.

The chain combines TRBV2 with TRBJ2-3, with D possibly matching TRBD1 (5 bases). The CDR3 has 13 residues. Germline CDR1 and CDR2: SNHLY and FYNNEI. V dropped 6 bases and J dropped 6 bases, with 13 bases sitting between them. The CDR3, as DNA: TGTGCCAGCAGCGGCCCAGCAGGGGATACGCAGTATTTT. This sequence encodes CASSGPAGDTQYF.

This chain links TRBV5-4 with TRBJ2-2, with TRBD2 matching over 12 bases. Trimming cost V 4 bases and J 5 bases; bases outside gene matches: 6. The CDR3 runs to 16 residues. CDR1 and CDR2 from the germline V gene are SGHNT and YYREEE (reference sequence). The CDR3 bases are TGTGCCAGCAGCCGCCCAACTAGCGGGGGGACCGGGGAGCTGTTTTTT. Encoded protein: CASSRPTSGGTGELFF.

This sequence joins TRBV7-2 and TRBJ1-5; 7 bases are a match to TRBD1. Germline V gene sequence: CDR1 SGHTA, CDR2 FQGNSA. The CDR3 has 15 amino acids. Unmatched junction bases numbered 6, after V lost 5 bases and J lost 2 bases. In DNA form, the CDR3 reads TGTGCCAGCAGCCGGGACAGTGGTGGCAATCAGCCCCAGCATTTT. Encoded protein: CASSRDSGGNQPQHF.

The chain carries TRBV5-6 and TRBJ1-1; TRBD1 is a possible D gene (6 bases). V was shortened by 4 bases and J by 0 bases, with 22 bases between the two germline ends. Germline loops: CDR1 SGHDT, CDR2 YYEEEE. CDR3 length: 18 residues. The CDR3 sequence is CASSPVRRGVNMNTEAFF. The CDR3 coding sequence is TGTGCCAGCAGCCCGGTCCGAAGGGGGGTTAACATGAACACTGAAGCTTTCTTT.